This is a list of T cell receptor beta chains from one sample in a study of neoadjuvant nivolumab and ipilimumab in lung cancer. Clones were sequenced by immunoSEQ multiplex PCR, and TCRdb holds only the in-frame ones, with some missing. The sample yields roughly 9,900 clones, roughly four fifths seen once. The sample was peripheral blood, taken before neoadjuvant nivolumab, alone or with ipilimumab. Every receptor here comes from an adult with non-small cell lung cancer. Each CDR3 is given with its conserved first and last residue. The D gene is left open where the match is weak. The listing skips clone size in some rows; elsewhere it reads once, few, many or a size class.

abundance	v_gene	d_gene	j_gene	CDR3nt	CDR3aa
few	TRBV5-8	NA	TRBJ1-2	TGTGCCAGCAGCCCCCGTCTACATGGCTACACCTTC	CASSPRLHGYTF
NA	TRBV6-1	NA	TRBJ1-1	TGTGCCAGCAGTGCCAGGGGAGAAGGTGAAGCTTTCTTT	CASSARGEGEAFF
NA	TRBV5-1	NA	TRBJ1-2	TGCGCCAGCAGCTTGGCGGGGGCGGCTAACTATGGCTACACCTTC	CASSLAGAANYGYTF
NA	TRBV5-1	TRBD2	TRBJ2-7	TGCGCCAGCAGCCGCGGGACTAGCGGAACCTACGAGCAGTACTTC	CASSRGTSGTYEQYF
NA	TRBV5-6	TRBD2	TRBJ2-4	TGTGCCAGCAGGGCGGCGGTTAGCGGGAGGCAAGTAGCCAAAAACATTCAGTACTTC	CASRAAVSGRQVAKNIQYF
NA	TRBV5-4	TRBD2	TRBJ2-7	TGTGCCAGCAGCTTAGGACTAGCGGCCTCCTACGAGCAGTACTTC	CASSLGLAASYEQYF
NA	TRBV28	TRBD1	TRBJ1-5	TGTGCCAGCAGTTTCCCCGGACAGGGCAATCAGCCCCAGCATTTT	CASSFPGQGNQPQHF
NA	TRBV9	TRBD2	TRBJ2-7	TGTGCCAGCAGCGTAGGGGGTAGCGGGAGGGCCGGAGGCGAGCAGTACTTC	CASSVGGSGRAGGEQYF
NA	TRBV18	TRBD2	TRBJ2-1	TGTGCCAGCTCACCAACACTAGCGGGAGGATACAATGAGCAGTTCTTC	CASSPTLAGGYNEQFF
few	TRBV15	TRBD1	TRBJ1-1	TGTGCCACCACCGAGGACAGGTGGAACACTGAAGCTTTCTTT	CATTEDRWNTEAFF
NA	TRBV13	NA	TRBJ2-3	TGTGCCAGCAGCCTACGAGTACAGGGTTCAGATACGCAGTATTTT	CASSLRVQGSDTQYF
NA	TRBV5-5	TRBD1	TRBJ1-2	TGTGCCAGCAGCTTGGGACAGGGGACGCAGTACTATGGCTACACCTTC	CASSLGQGTQYYGYTF
NA	TRBV28	NA	TRBJ2-2	TGTGCCAGCAGCCTAGGGGGGACACACATAACCGGGGAGCTGTTTTTT	CASSLGGTHITGELFF
NA	TRBV28	TRBD2	TRBJ2-5	TGTGCCAGCAGTTTATCCCTAAGACTAGCGGGCCAAGAGACCCAGTACTTC	CASSLSLRLAGQETQYF
few	TRBV25-1	NA	TRBJ2-1	TGTGCCAGCAGTGAAGGGCGCTCCGCGGACGAGCAGTTCTTC	CASSEGRSADEQFF
NA	TRBV19	TRBD1	TRBJ2-5	TGTGCCAGTAGTTTGACAGGGGACCAAGAGACCCAGTACTTC	CASSLTGDQETQYF
NA	TRBV7-3	NA	TRBJ1-1	TGTGCCAGCAGCTTAACCCCACGAGTCAAGGACACTGAAGCTTTCTTT	CASSLTPRVKDTEAFF
NA	TRBV4-1	NA	TRBJ1-3	TGCGCCAGCAGCCAAGATAACGGGGATGGAAACACCATATATTTT	CASSQDNGDGNTIYF
NA	TRBV7-9	NA	TRBJ1-5	TGTGCCAGCAGCTTCTCCGAAACCAATCAGCCCCAGCATTTT	CASSFSETNQPQHF
NA	TRBV19	NA	TRBJ2-2	TGTGCCAGTAGTGCCCTAAACAGGGACTCCGGGGAGCTGTTTTTT	CASSALNRDSGELFF